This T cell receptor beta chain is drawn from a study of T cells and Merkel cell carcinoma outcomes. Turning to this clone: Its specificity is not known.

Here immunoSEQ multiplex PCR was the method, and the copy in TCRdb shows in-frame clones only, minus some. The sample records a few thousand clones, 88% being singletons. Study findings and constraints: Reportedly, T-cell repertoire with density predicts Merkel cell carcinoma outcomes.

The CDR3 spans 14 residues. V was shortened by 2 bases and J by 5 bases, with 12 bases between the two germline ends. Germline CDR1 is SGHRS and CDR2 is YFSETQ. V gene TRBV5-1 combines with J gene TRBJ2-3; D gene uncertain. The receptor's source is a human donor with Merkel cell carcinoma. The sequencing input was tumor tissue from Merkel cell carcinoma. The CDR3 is CASSFVESEDTQYF. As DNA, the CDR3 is TGCGCCAGCAGCTTTGTTGAGTCGGAAGATACGCAGTATTTT.